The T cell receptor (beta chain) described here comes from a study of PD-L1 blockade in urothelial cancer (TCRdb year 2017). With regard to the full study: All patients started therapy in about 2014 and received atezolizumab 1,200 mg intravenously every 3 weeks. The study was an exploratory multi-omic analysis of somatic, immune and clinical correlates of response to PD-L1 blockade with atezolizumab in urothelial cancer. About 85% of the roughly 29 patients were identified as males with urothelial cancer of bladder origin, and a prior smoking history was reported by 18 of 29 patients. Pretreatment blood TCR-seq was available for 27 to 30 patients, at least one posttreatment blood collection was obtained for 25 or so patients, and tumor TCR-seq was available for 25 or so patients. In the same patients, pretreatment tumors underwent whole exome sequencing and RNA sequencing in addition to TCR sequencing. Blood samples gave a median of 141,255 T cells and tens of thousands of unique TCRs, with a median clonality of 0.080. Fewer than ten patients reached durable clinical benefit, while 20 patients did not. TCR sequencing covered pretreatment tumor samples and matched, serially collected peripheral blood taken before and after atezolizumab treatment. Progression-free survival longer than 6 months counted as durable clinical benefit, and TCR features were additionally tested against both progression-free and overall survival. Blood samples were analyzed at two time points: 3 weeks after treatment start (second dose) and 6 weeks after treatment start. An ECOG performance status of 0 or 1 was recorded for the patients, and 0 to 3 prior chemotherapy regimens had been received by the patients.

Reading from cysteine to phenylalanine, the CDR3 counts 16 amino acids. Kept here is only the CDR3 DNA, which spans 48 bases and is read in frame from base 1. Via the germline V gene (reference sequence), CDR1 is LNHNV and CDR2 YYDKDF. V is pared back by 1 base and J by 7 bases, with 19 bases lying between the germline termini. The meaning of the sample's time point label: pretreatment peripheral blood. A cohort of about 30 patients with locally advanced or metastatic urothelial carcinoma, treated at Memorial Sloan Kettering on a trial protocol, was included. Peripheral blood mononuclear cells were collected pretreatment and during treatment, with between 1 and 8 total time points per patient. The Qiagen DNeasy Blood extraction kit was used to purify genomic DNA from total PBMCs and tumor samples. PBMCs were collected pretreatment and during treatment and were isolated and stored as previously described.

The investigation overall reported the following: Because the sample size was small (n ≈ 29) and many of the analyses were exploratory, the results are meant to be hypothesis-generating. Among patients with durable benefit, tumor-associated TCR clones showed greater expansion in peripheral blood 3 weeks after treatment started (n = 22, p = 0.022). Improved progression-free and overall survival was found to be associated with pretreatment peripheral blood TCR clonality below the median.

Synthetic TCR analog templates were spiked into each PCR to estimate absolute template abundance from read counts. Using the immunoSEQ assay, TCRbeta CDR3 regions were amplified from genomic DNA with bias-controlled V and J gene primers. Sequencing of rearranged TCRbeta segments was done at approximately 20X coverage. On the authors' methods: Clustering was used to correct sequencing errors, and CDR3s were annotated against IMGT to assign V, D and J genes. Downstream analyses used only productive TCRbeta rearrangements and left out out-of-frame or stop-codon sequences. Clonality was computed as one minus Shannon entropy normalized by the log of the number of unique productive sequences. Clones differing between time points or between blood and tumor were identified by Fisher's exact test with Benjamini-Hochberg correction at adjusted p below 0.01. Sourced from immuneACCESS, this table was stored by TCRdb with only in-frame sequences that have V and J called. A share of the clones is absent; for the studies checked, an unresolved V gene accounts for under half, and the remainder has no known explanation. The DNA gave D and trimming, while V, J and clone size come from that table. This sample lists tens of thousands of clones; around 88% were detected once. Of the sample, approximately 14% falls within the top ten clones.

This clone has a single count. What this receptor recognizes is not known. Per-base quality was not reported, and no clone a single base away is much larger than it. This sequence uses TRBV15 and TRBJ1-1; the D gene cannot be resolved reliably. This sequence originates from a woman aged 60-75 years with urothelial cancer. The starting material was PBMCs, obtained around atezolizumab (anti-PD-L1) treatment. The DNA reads TGTGCCACCAGCAGAGGGAGGAGCCCCTTGGGGAGTGAAGCTTTCTTT. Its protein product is CATSRGRSPLGSEAFF.